This TCR beta chain was sequenced for a study of cytomegalovirus exposure and HLA in healthy donors. Study information: Earlier results showed approximately 110 million unique TCR beta sequences derived from approximately 180 million T cells. Among fewer than 500 genotyped donors, around 77% fell in the Caucasian-associated ancestry cluster. Whole-study findings and limits: An Asian-associated ancestry cluster reportedly showed fewer N-insertions than the approximately 700-donor mean in a later analysis. Presence/absence comparisons presumed near-even sequencing depth among donors.

On this clone itself: Antigen: not known. At one of its ends the junction is not consistent with the germline gene, which may arise from a read error.

This CDR3 is built from 15 residues. Germline V gene data show CDR1 as MDHEN and CDR2 as SYDVKM. PCR was performed using 60 Vbeta and 13 Jbeta primers. Profiled with immunoSEQ multiplex PCR; TCRdb holds only in-frame clones, not every one. The data hold approximately 280,000 clones, with approximately 90% observed a single time. This chain uses TRBV28 with TRBJ1-5, with no clear D. The source material was PBMCs. This clonotype was sampled from a man aged 35 to 55 in good health and CMV-seropositive. The CDR3 here is CARSFGGSGNQPQHF. In DNA, the CDR3 is TGTGCCCGCAGTTTTGGAGGGAGTGGCAATCAGCCCCAGCATTTT. Filled out from reference TRBV28 and TRBJ1-5, the complete variable domain reads DVKVTQSSRYLVKRTGEKVFLECVQDMDHENMFWYRQDPGLGLRLIYFSYDVKMKEKGDIPEGYSVSREKKERFSLILESASTNQTSMYLCARSFGGSGNQPQHFGDGTRLSIL.